The clone carrying this T cell receptor beta chain was recorded a few times. The data are from a study of blood T cell repertoires in COVID-19. The overall study: Nucleic acid was either cDNA or gDNA, and it came from T cells, B-cell-depleted T cells, or PBMCs.

Clones were read by immunoSEQ multiplex PCR, and TCRdb kept only the in-frame ones, dropping some. Of about 94,000 clones listed, 65% to 85% are singletons. This CDR3 has 14 amino acids. The V end lost 2 bases, the J end lost 5 bases, and 9 bases lay between the germline ends. CDR1 and CDR2 from the germline V gene are MNHEY and SMNVEV (reference sequence). Sequenced: peripheral blood. This TCR was recovered from a man between 60 and 75 years old with acute or convalescent COVID-19. V and J are TRBV27 and TRBJ1-4; possible D gene TRBD1, 5 bases. The DNA for the CDR3 is TGTGCCAGCAGTTTAAGGGGAGGGAATGAAAAACTGTTTTTT. It yields the protein CASSLRGGNEKLFF.